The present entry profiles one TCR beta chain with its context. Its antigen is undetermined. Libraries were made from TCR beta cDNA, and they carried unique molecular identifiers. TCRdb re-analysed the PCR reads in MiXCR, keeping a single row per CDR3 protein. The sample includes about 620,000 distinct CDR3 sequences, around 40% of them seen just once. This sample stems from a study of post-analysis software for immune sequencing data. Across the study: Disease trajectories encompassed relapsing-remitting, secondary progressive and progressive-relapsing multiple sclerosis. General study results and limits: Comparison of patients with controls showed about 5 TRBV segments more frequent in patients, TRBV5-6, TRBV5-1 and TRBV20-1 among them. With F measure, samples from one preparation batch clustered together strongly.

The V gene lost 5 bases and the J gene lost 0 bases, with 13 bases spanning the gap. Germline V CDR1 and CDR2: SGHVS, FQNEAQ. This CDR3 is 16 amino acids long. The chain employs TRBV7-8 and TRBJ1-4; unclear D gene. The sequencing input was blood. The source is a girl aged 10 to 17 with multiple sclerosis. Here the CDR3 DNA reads TGTGCCAGCAGCCTCCAGGCAGGCCCAACTAATGAAAAACTGTTTTTT. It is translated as CASSLQAGPTNEKLFF.